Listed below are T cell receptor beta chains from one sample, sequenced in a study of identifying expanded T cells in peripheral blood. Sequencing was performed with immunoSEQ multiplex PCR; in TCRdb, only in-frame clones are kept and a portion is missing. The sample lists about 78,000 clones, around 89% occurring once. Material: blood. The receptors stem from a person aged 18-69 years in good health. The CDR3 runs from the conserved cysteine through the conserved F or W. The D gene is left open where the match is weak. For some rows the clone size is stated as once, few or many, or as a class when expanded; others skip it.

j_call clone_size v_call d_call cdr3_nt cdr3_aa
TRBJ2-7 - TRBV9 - TGTGCCAGCAGCGTAACAGGGAGCTCCTACGAGCAGTACTTC CASSVTGSSYEQYF
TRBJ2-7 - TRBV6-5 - TGTGCCAGCAGTAAAGGGTGGGGGACCTACGAGCAGTACTTC CASSKGWGTYEQYF
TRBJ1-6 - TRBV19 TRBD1 TGTGCCAGTAGTATCACCGGGACAGGGAGCTTGGCACCCCTCCACTTT CASSITGTGSLAPLHF
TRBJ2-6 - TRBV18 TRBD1 TGTGCCAGCTCACCATGGGACAGGGGAAGGTCTGGGGCCAACGTCCTGACTTTC CASSPWDRGRSGANVLTF
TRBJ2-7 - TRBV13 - TGTGCCAGCGCGGAGGGGGGTGCTCCCTACGAGCAGTACTTC CASAEGGAPYEQYF
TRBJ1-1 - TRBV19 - TGTGCCAGTAGTATAGCCGCCTGGAAAGCGGGCACTGAAGCTTTCTTT CASSIAAWKAGTEAFF
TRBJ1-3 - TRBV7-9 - TGTGCCAGCAGCGCGGGACAAAACTCTGGAAACACCATATATTTT CASSAGQNSGNTIYF
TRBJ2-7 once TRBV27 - TGTGCCAGCAGTTTATATCCCCTATCGGCAGGGGGGGTGGAGTACTTC CASSLYPLSAGGVEYF
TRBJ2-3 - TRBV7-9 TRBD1 TGTGCCAGCAGCGAAACCGGGACAGGGACAGATACGCAGTATTTT CASSETGTGTDTQYF
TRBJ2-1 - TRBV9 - TGTGCCAGCAGCGCGACGGGATTAGACAATGAGCAGTTCTTC CASSATGLDNEQFF
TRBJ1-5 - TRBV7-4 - TGTGCCAGCAGCTTAGGTCGCAAACAGGGTCCGAGCAATCAGCCCCAGCATTTT CASSLGRKQGPSNQPQHF
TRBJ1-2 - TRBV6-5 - TGTGCCAGCAGTTATTCGGAGACAGGCATCTATGGCTACACCTTC CASSYSETGIYGYTF
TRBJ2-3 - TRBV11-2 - TGTGCCAGCAGCTTTAACGTCGCGGATACGCAGTATTTT CASSFNVADTQYF
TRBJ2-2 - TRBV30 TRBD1 TGTGCCTGGAAGAGGGGGACAGGGTCCACCGGGGAGCTGTTTTTT CAWKRGTGSTGELFF
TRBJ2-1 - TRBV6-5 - TGTGCCAGCAGGCTAGGGGCCAGCTCCTACAATGAGCAGTTCTTC CASRLGASSYNEQFF
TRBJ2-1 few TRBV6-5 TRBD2 TGTGCCAGCAGCCCCGGGGGGGGGTCCTACAATGAGCAGTTCTTC CASSPGGGSYNEQFF
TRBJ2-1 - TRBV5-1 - TGCGCCAGCAGCTTGCAGGGTTCAACTCACAATGAGCAGTTCTTC CASSLQGSTHNEQFF
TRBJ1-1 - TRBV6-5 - TGTGCCAGCAGTTACTCAGAGAACACTGAAGCTTTCTTT CASSYSENTEAFF
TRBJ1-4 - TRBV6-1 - TGTGCCAGCAGTGAAGGGCAGGGGCAAGAAAAACTGTTTTTT CASSEGQGQEKLFF
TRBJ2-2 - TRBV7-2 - TGTGCCAGCAGCTTGACATCGAACACCGGGGAGCTGTTTTTT CASSLTSNTGELFF
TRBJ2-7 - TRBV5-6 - TGTGCCAGCAGCGCAGGGGTGACCTACGAGCAGTACTTC CASSAGVTYEQYF
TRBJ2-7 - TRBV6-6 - TGTGCCAGCAGACCGCGGCCTGAACGAACCTACGAGCAGTACTTC CASRPRPERTYEQYF
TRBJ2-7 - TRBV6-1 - TGTGCCAGCAGTGAAGCTCACTACGAGCAGTACTTC CASSEAHYEQYF
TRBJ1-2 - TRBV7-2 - TGTGCCAGCAGTCCAGGGGCAGGGTATGGCTACACCTTC CASSPGAGYGYTF
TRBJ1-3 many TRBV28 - TGTGCCAGCAGTTTAGTTCCCTCATCTGGAAACACCATATATTTT CASSLVPSSGNTIYF
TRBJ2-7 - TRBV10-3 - TGTGCCATCAGTGAAGGCGGGGATGGTTCCTACGAGCAGTACTTC CAISEGGDGSYEQYF